This T cell receptor beta chain derives from a study of spatial heterogeneity in lung cancer. At the level of the study: PBMC samples from follow-up, where available, were sequenced a median of roughly two years after resection.

The sample's time point: blood at routine non-recurrence follow-up after resection. Extraction of whole RNA from tumor, nontumor lung or frozen PBMC preceded unsorted sequencing. A distinct unique molecular identifier was carried by each TCR cDNA molecule. MiXCR, run by TCRdb on the 5' RACE reads, gives a single entry per CDR3 protein. The repertoire holds around 110,000 distinct CDR3 sequences, about 12% seen once, with 15% to 20% in the top ten. Overall study findings and caveats: Blood carried ubiquitous expanded tumor TCRs more at resection than follow-up.

Germline V lookup: CDR1 SGHDN, CDR2 FVKESK. The CDR3 loop spans 11 amino acids. The germline V and J ends were trimmed by 8 bases and 10 bases, with 12 bases remaining between them. This clonotype was counted ten times or more. What it binds is unknown. The chain uses TRBV14 and TRBJ2-1, with unresolved D. The receptor was derived from a male donor with early-stage non-small cell lung cancer. Sequencing was performed on PBMCs, taken at follow-up. In nucleotides, the CDR3 is TGTGCCAGCGGTCAGGCGATGGAGCAGTTCTTC. It codes for CASGQAMEQFF. Based on the CDR3 plus reference TRBV14 and TRBJ2-1, the full variable domain is EAGVTQFPSHSVIEKGQTVTLRCDPISGHDNLYWYRRVMGKEIKFLLHFVKESKQDESGMPNNRFLAERTGGTYSTLKVQPAELEDSGVYFCASGQAMEQFFGPGTRLTVL.